The 13 T cell receptor beta chains presented below share a single source sample, sequenced in a study of T cells in tuberculosis. Time point denoted: new active TB diagnosis, blood taken before or within 7 days of starting treatment. TCRdb's copy holds only in-frame clones and misses some; the assay was immunoSEQ multiplex PCR. Among 30,000 to 35,000 clones, roughly nine tenths were seen once, and the ten largest hold around 7%. Sequenced here: PBMCs, sampled at tuberculosis diagnosis. These receptors all come from an adult with tuberculosis. Some clones in this sample may be carry-over from other donors' samples.

The rearrangement links TRBV5-1 to TRBJ2-2, with D possibly TRBD2 on 6 matching bases. Per the germline V gene, CDR1 is SGHRS and CDR2 is YFSETQ. Trimming removed 4 bases from V and 4 bases from J, with 11 bases in between. This CDR3 contains 14 residues. Here the CDR3 reads CASSTSTITGELFF. DNA of the CDR3: TGCGCCAGCAGCACTAGCACTATCACCGGGGAGCTGTTTTTT.

This chain uses TRBV5-1 with TRBJ1-3, with TRBD1 as a possible D gene (5 bases). This CDR3 has 16 residues. V was trimmed by 4 bases and J by 0 bases, leaving 14 bases between them. Germline CDR1 is SGHRS and CDR2 is YFSETQ. The CDR3 here is CASSQSDSLSGNTIYF. The DNA for the CDR3 is TGCGCCAGCAGCCAAAGCGACAGTCTCTCTGGAAACACCATATATTTT.

The table lists this clone with a few counts. The CDR3 spells CASSGGASYNEQFF. The CDR3 DNA sequence: TGTGCCAGCAGCGGGGGGGCTTCTTACAATGAGCAGTTCTTC. V usage is TRBV6-4 and J usage is TRBJ2-1; 8 bases match TRBD2. The trim removed 6 bases at V and 4 bases at J, leaving 5 bases unmatched. Germline CDR1 MRHNA, CDR2 SNTAGT. The CDR3 has 14 amino acids.

The CDR3, as DNA: TGTGCCAGCAGTGGTCATTATGGGGGGAGTGAAAAACTGTTTTTT. Translated, it gives CASSGHYGGSEKLFF. This chain joins TRBV27 and TRBJ1-4; TRBD1 might be the D (5 bases). CDR3 length equals 15 residues. With 5 bases removed from V and 7 bases from J, the gap between germline ends came to 17 bases. CDR1 is MNHEY, CDR2 SMNVEV, per germline (reference sequence).

V and J are TRBV19 and TRBJ2-3, with 7 positions matching TRBD1. CDR1 and CDR2 from the germline V gene are LNHDA and SQIVND (reference sequence). CDR3 length equals 13 residues. The trim removed 9 bases at V and 2 bases at J, leaving 5 bases unmatched. The CDR3 loop is CASGQAHTDTQYF. Here the CDR3 DNA reads TGTGCCAGCGGACAGGCCCACACAGATACGCAGTATTTT.

The genes are TRBV27 and TRBJ1-1, with no clear D. The germline V gene has CDR1 MNHEY and CDR2 SMNVEV (reference sequence). V was trimmed by 4 bases and J by 0 bases, leaving 6 bases between them. This CDR3 has 13 residues. CDR3 residues: CASSSHMNTEAFF. As DNA, the CDR3 is TGTGCCAGCAGTTCACATATGAACACTGAAGCTTTCTTT.

The V gene is TRBV5-1, the J gene TRBJ1-5, with 9 bases that match TRBD1. This CDR3 is built from 14 residues. CDR1 SGHRS and CDR2 YFSETQ come from the germline V gene. Trimming took 4 bases from V and 7 from J; bases not matched to a gene: 6. Here the CDR3 reads CASSTGTGQQPQHF. The CDR3 DNA follows: TGCGCCAGCAGCACGGGGACAGGGCAACAGCCCCAGCATTTT.

This clone was observed once. The chain couples TRBV5-1 to TRBJ2-2, with D uncertain. V lost 2 bases to trimming and J lost 1 base, with 9 bases between them. Germline assignment: CDR1 SGHRS and CDR2 YFSETQ. The CDR3 consists of 15 residues. CDR3 in amino acids: CASSLPTGNTGELFF. CDR3 DNA sequence: TGCGCCAGCAGCTTACCAACTGGGAACACCGGGGAGCTGTTTTTT.

This chain links TRBV5-1 with TRBJ2-1; D ambiguous. This CDR3 spans 15 amino acids. Germline V gene data show CDR1 as SGHRS and CDR2 as YFSETQ. Trimming cost V 1 base and J 6 bases, with 14 bases left between them. The CDR3 DNA follows: TGCGCCAGCAGCTTGTTCACTACCTCTGGCAATGAGCAGTTCTTC. Its protein product is CASSLFTTSGNEQFF. The complete variable domain, with remaining parts taken from reference TRBV5-1 and TRBJ2-1, reads KAGVTQTPRYLIKTRGQQVTLSCSPISGHRSVSWYQQTPGQGLQFLFEYFSETQRNKGNFPGRFSGRQFSNSRSEMNVSTLELGDSALYLCASSLFTTSGNEQFFGPGTRLTVL.

The chain recombines TRBV7-2 with TRBJ1-5; D is ambiguous. There are 14 residues in the CDR3. V lost 2 bases, J lost 1 base, and 6 bases lay in between. Looked up from germline, CDR1 is SGHTA and CDR2 is FQGNSA. CDR3 coding DNA: TGTGCCAGCAGCTTAAGCAAGAGCAATCAGCCCCAGCATTTT. This gives the protein CASSLSKSNQPQHF.

V usage is TRBV7-3 and J usage is TRBJ2-3; 9 positions match TRBD2. CDR1 and CDR2 (germline): SGHTA, FQGTGA. V lost 5 bases and J lost 1; bases outside the gene matches: 4. CDR3 length: 15 amino acids. The CDR3 spells CASSVVAGGTDTQYF. DNA for the CDR3: TGTGCCAGCAGCGTAGTAGCGGGGGGCACAGATACGCAGTATTTT.

The J gene is TRBJ2-1, the V gene TRBV27; 9 nucleotides align to TRBD1. V shed 2 bases and J 2 bases; nucleotides not matched to a gene: 4. Germline CDR1 reads MNHEY; CDR2 reads SMNVEV (reference sequence). The CDR3 has 16 amino acids. Here the CDR3 reads CASSLRDRVAYNEQFF. The CDR3 DNA reads TGTGCCAGCAGTTTAAGGGACAGGGTGGCCTACAATGAGCAGTTCTTC.

The genes are TRBV6-6 and TRBJ1-5; tentative D call: TRBD1 (6 bases). Germline V gene data show CDR1 as MNHNY and CDR2 as SVGAGI (reference sequence). CDR3 size: 13 residues. With 10 bases removed from V and 7 bases from J, the gap between germline ends came to 17 bases. The DNA for the CDR3 is TGTGCCACCCGACCTACAGGGACCCAGCCCCAGCATTTT. Translating gives CATRPTGTQPQHF.